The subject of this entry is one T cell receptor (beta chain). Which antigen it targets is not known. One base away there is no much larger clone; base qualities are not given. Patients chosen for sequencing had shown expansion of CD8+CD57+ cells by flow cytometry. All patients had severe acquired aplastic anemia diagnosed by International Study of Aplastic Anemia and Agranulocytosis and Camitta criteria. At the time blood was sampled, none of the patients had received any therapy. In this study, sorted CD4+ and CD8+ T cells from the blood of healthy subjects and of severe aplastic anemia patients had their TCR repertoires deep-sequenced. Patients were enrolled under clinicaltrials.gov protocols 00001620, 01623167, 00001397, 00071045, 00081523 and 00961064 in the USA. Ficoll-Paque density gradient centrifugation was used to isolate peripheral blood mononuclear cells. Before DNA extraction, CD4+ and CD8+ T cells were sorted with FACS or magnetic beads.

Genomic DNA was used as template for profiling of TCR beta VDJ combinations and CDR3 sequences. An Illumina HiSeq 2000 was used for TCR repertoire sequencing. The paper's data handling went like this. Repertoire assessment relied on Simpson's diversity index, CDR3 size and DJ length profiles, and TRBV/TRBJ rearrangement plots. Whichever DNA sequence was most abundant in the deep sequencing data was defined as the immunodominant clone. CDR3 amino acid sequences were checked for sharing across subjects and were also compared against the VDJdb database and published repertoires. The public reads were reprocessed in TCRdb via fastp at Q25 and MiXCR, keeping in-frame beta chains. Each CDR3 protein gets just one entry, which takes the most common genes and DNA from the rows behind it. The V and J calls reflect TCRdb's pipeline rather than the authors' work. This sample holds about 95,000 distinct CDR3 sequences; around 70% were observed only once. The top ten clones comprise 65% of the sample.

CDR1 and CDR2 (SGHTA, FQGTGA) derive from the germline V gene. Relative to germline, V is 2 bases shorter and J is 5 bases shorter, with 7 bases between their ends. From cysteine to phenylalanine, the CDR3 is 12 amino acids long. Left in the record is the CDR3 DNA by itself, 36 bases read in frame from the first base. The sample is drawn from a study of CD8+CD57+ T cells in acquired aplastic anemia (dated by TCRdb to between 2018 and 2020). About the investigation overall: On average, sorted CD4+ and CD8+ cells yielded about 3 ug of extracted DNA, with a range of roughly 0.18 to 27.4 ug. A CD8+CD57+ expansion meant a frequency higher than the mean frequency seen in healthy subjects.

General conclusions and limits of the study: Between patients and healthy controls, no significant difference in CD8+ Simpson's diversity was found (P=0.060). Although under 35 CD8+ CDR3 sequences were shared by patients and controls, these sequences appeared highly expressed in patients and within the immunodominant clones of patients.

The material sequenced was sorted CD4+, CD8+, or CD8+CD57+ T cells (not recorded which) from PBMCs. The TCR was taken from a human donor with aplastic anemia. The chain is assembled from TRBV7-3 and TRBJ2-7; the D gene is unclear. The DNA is TGTGCCAGCAGCTTAGAAAGGCACGAGCAGTACTTC. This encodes CASSLERHEQYF. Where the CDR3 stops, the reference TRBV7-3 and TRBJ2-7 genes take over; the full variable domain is GAGVSQTPSNKVTEKGKYVELRCDPISGHTALYWYRQSLGQGPEFLIYFQGTGAADDSGLPNDRFFAVRPEGSVSTLKIQRTERGDSAVYLCASSLERHEQYFGPGTRLTVT.